Presented here are 27 T cell receptor beta chains from one specimen sequenced in a study of regulatory T cells in long-lasting Graves disease. Time point defined: newly diagnosed GD, antithyroid drugs for less than 3 months. RNA extracted from PBMCs served as the sequencing template. For TCR beta, libraries came from iRepertoire HTBI primers and Arm-PCR of CDR3 regions. Each CDR3 protein gets one entry after TCRdb re-called the multiplex PCR reads with MiXCR. The sample includes hundreds of thousands of distinct CDR3 sequences, around 12% of them seen just once. The same data also went into a second study, on T cells in Graves' hyperthyroidism and ophthalmopathy.

The sample was peripheral blood mononuclear cells (PBMCs), taken at new diagnosis, from a patient treated with antithyroid drugs. These receptors all come from a woman aged 25 to 39 with Graves disease.

This clonotype was seen a handful of times. This may come from a read error, since a much larger clone is one base off. The chain couples TRBV30 to TRBJ1-2, with 8 bases matching TRBD1. Germline CDR1 is GTSNPN and CDR2 is SVGIG (reference sequence). Germline trimming cut 5 bases from V and 6 bases from J; bases unmatched to any gene: 11. CDR3 length: 14 residues. CDR3 nucleotide sequence: TGTGCCTGGTGGACAGGGTTGAGAGTCCATGGCTACACCTTC. Residues: CAWWTGLRVHGYTF.

V gene TRBV13 combines with J gene TRBJ1-2; D not resolved. V was pared by 5 bases and J by 4 bases, with 8 bases between. CDR1 is PRHDT and CDR2 is FYEKMQ in the germline V gene (reference sequence). The CDR3 has 12 residues. This CDR3 is CASSPAGYGYTF. In DNA, the CDR3 is TGTGCCAGCAGCCCCGCGGGCTATGGCTACACCTTC.

This clonotype was seen at least ten times. The chain couples TRBV6-1 to TRBJ2-2; 13 nucleotides match TRBD2. Germline V gene sequence: CDR1 MNHNS, CDR2 SASEGT. V lost 8 bases and J lost 6; bases outside the gene matches: 6. The CDR3 covers 15 residues. Here the CDR3 DNA reads TGTGCCAGCTATGGACTAGCGGGAGCCCCCGGGGAGCTGTTTTTT. Amino acid sequence: CASYGLAGAPGELFF.

This clonotype was recorded a few times. The likely explanation is a read error, given a far larger clone one base away. The chain links TRBV11-2 to TRBJ2-5; 11 nucleotides line up with TRBD2. Germline CDR1 and CDR2: SGHAT and FQNNGV. The CDR3 spans 17 residues. V gave up 1 base and J gave up 11 bases; unmatched junction bases: 15. The DNA for the CDR3 is TGTGCCAGCAGCTTAGGTAGCGGGAGGGCATCCTACAATGAGCAGTACTTC. Its translation is CASSLGSGRASYNEQYF.

V gene TRBV20-1 combines with J gene TRBJ1-2, with D possibly TRBD1 on 5 matching bases. The CDR3 has 15 amino acids. CDR1 and CDR2 from the germline V gene are DFQATT and SNEGSKA (reference sequence). V was cut by 0 bases and J by 4 bases, with 15 bases left in between. CDR3 sequence (DNA): TGCAGTGCTAGAGATCCCATCGGAGGGACCTATGGCTACACCTTC. Protein product: CSARDPIGGTYGYTF.

In this sample, this clonotype turned up many times. This rearrangement joins TRBV30 to TRBJ1-1; D is uncertain. Trimming removed 2 bases at V and 1 base at J, with 8 bases between. The V gene's germline CDR1 is GTSNPN and CDR2 SVGIG (reference sequence). The CDR3 has 13 amino acids. The CDR3 reads CAWSKNSNTEAFF. In nucleotides, the CDR3 is TGTGCCTGGAGTAAGAATTCGAACACTGAAGCTTTCTTT.

The sample holds many counts of this clonotype. The V call is TRBV2, the J call TRBJ2-1; a possible D gene is TRBD2 (6 bases). The germline V gene has CDR1 SNHLY and CDR2 FYNNEI. This CDR3 is 12 amino acids long. Trimming took off 6 bases at V and 16 bases at J, with 19 bases between the two ends. The CDR3 nucleotides are TGTGCCAGCAGCCGGACCGCGGGGACCATATTCTTC. Amino acid sequence: CASSRTAGTIFF.

This clonotype was counted at least ten times. The rearrangement links TRBV6-1 to TRBJ2-3, with 8 bases aligning to TRBD2. Per the germline V gene, CDR1 is MNHNS and CDR2 is SASEGT. The ends lost 2 bases at V and 4 bases at J; junction bases unmatched: 5. The CDR3 consists of 15 residues. CDR3 amino acids: CASSEPGLGADTQYF. CDR3 nucleotide sequence: TGTGCCAGCAGTGAACCGGGACTAGGGGCAGATACGCAGTATTTT.

V and J are TRBV27 and TRBJ2-7; D is unresolved. Germline-derived CDR1 and CDR2 are MNHEY and SMNVEV (reference sequence). This CDR3 spans 11 amino acids. Trimming stripped 3 bases from V and 7 bases from J, with 7 bases between. CDR3 nucleotide sequence: TGTGCCAGCAGTTTTAGTAGGGAGCAGTACTTC. Protein sequence: CASSFSREQYF.

This clonotype was counted a few times. The V and J genes are TRBV19 and TRBJ1-5, with 8 nucleotides matching TRBD1. V lost 4 bases, J lost 5 bases, and 4 bases stayed unmatched. Per germline, CDR1 LNHDA and CDR2 SQIVND (reference sequence). The length of the CDR3 is 14 residues. CDR3 region: CASSTQGAYQPQHF. Here the CDR3 DNA reads TGTGCCAGTAGTACCCAGGGGGCCTATCAGCCCCAGCATTTT.

This clonotype was recorded at least ten times. This sequence joins TRBV6-1 and TRBJ1-1, with 8 positions matching TRBD1. The CDR3 consists of 14 residues. The V segment lost 5 bases and the J segment 3 bases; nucleotides outside the gene matches: 5. Germline V gene lookup returns CDR1 MNHNS and CDR2 SASEGT. The CDR3 sequence: CASSIDRGYTEAFF. In nucleotides, the CDR3 is TGTGCCAGCAGTATCGACAGGGGCTACACTGAAGCTTTCTTT.

The gene calls are TRBV10-2 and TRBJ2-7, with 9 bases identical to TRBD1. This CDR3 has 15 amino acids. With V trimmed by 3 bases and J by 4 bases, 7 bases remained unmatched. CDR1 is WSHSY, CDR2 SAAADI, per germline. CDR3: CASSDEGQGRYEQYF. The CDR3 region has the DNA TGCGCCAGCAGTGACGAGGGACAGGGCCGGTACGAGCAGTACTTC.

This clonotype has just a few counts. The chain joins TRBV19 to TRBJ2-1; D is perhaps TRBD2 (6 bases). V lost 4 bases and J 4 bases, leaving 11 bases between the germline ends. The CDR3 consists of 14 residues. From germline, CDR1 is LNHDA and CDR2 SQIVND (reference sequence). As DNA, the CDR3 is TGTGCCAGTAGTAGCGGGGAAGATTACAATGAGCAGTTCTTC. Translating it yields CASSSGEDYNEQFF. Full variable domain (missing parts from reference TRBV19 and TRBJ2-1): DGGITQSPKYLFRKEGQNVTLSCEQNLNHDAMYWYRQDPGQGLRLIYYSQIVNDFQKGDIAEGYSVSREKKESFPLTVTSAQKNPTAFYLCASSSGEDYNEQFFGPGTRLTVL.

This clonotype was observed a handful of times. The J gene is TRBJ2-7, the V gene TRBV24-1; D remains unclear. There are 11 residues in the CDR3. Trimming took off 3 bases at V and 4 bases at J, with 3 bases between the two ends. Germline V gene lookup returns CDR1 KGHDR and CDR2 SFDVKD. The CDR3 bases are TGTGCCACCAGTGATCGTTACGAGCAGTACTTC. Translation: CATSDRYEQYF.

V is TRBV10-3 and J is TRBJ2-3; the D gene is possibly TRBD2 (6 bases). Germline V gives CDR1 ENHRY, CDR2 SYGVKD. This CDR3 is 16 amino acids long. V was clipped by 0 bases and J by 3 bases, with 13 bases between them. CDR3 DNA: TGTGCCATCAGTGAGTCTCTGGAGGGCCCGACAGATACGCAGTATTTT. Protein product: CAISESLEGPTDTQYF.

The chain employs TRBV7-3 and TRBJ2-7; the D is unclear. The V gene lost 6 bases and the J gene lost 7 bases, with 16 bases spanning the gap. The CDR3 loop spans 13 amino acids. Germline CDR1 and CDR2: SGHTA and FQGTGA. The CDR3 nucleotides are TGTGCCAGCAGACTGAGATCCTACAGTGAGCAGTACTTC. This sequence encodes CASRLRSYSEQYF.

This clonotype was observed many times. The J gene is TRBJ2-7, the V gene TRBV28; D is unresolved. Germline loops: CDR1 MDHEN, CDR2 SYDVKM. Trimming pared 4 bases from V and 4 bases from J, leaving 14 bases between. The CDR3 has 14 residues. CDR3 nucleotides: TGTGCCAGCAGTTATCGGACGGAGAGTTACGAGCAGTACTTC. It codes for CASSYRTESYEQYF.

This clonotype was observed at least ten times. The genes are TRBV28 and TRBJ2-1; 9 nucleotides line up with TRBD2. CDR3 length: 15 amino acids. The V gene end was trimmed by 8 bases and the J gene end by 7 bases; junction bases not matched to a gene: 12. Germline V lookup: CDR1 MDHEN, CDR2 SYDVKM. The CDR3 nucleotides are TGTGCCAGCTGCAACGCGGGAGGGGTGGGAAATGAGCAGTTCTTC. Its translation is CASCNAGGVGNEQFF.

This clonotype was counted ten times or more. The V call is TRBV11-2, the J call TRBJ1-6; D is ambiguous. V was clipped by 6 bases and J by 10 bases, with 7 bases between them. The germline CDR1 and CDR2 sequences are SGHAT and FQNNGV. The CDR3 spans 11 residues. CDR3 nucleotides: TGTGCCAGCAGTCATGACTCACCCCTCCACTTT. Its translation is CASSHDSPLHF. The whole variable domain, filled in from reference TRBV11-2 and TRBJ1-6, reads EAGVAQSPRYKIIEKRQSVAFWCNPISGHATLYWYQQILGQGPKLLIQFQNNGVVDDSQLPKDRFSAERLKGVDSTLKIQPAKLEDSAVYLCASSHDSPLHFGNGTRLTVT.

J is TRBJ2-7 and V is TRBV15, with 9 bases that match TRBD1. From germline, CDR1 is LNHNV and CDR2 YYDKDF (reference sequence). With 3 bases clipped from V and 6 bases from J, the junction kept 12 bases outside the gene matches. The CDR3 contains 16 residues. The CDR3 sequence: CATSRRFGTGTVEQYF. The CDR3 DNA reads TGTGCCACCAGCAGGAGATTCGGGACAGGGACTGTCGAGCAGTACTTC.

The sample holds a few counts of this clonotype. This chain links TRBV7-9 with TRBJ1-5; 10 bases align to TRBD1. CDR3 length equals 16 residues. J lost 1 base, V lost 9 bases, and 9 bases had no gene match. In germline, CDR1 is SEHNR, CDR2 FQNEAQ (reference sequence). CDR3 DNA: TGTGCCAGTAACCCCACGGGACAGGGGAGCAATCAGCCCCAGCATTTT. It encodes CASNPTGQGSNQPQHF.

As to this clonotype: The junction shows a germline mismatch at one end, possibly a read error. The V call is TRBV28, the J call TRBJ2-5; weak D call: TRBD1 (6 bases). The CDR3 consists of 13 residues. The germline gives CDR1 MDHEN, CDR2 SYDVKM. CDR3 protein: CASSETGQETQCF. The DNA for the CDR3 is TGTGCCAGCAGTGAGACAGGACAAGAGACCCAGTGCTTC.

At least ten counts were recorded for this clonotype. The chain recombines TRBV20-1 with TRBJ2-1; D remains unclear. The CDR3 consists of 17 residues. Deletions cut 0 bases from V and 6 bases from J, with 21 bases between. CDR1 is DFQATT, CDR2 SNEGSKA, per germline (reference sequence). The CDR3 loop reads CSARDGQSDTPSNEQFF. The CDR3 region has the DNA TGCAGTGCTAGAGATGGTCAATCAGATACCCCTTCCAATGAGCAGTTCTTC.

This clonotype showed up just once. A much larger clonotype is one base distant, so this may be a read error. The gene calls are TRBV11-2 and TRBJ1-1, with TRBD1 matching over 8 bases. The germline V gene encodes CDR1 SGHAT and CDR2 FQNNGV. The CDR3 is made up of 14 amino acids. The junction had 9 bases not matched to a gene; V was cut back by 5 bases and J by 7 bases. The CDR3 DNA sequence: TGTGCCAGCAGCGACCGGGCAGGGGGCTATGAAGCTTTCTTT. This gives the protein CASSDRAGGYEAFF.

This clonotype was counted many times. The genes are TRBV30 and TRBJ1-1; D remains unclear. Deletions cut 4 bases from V and 3 bases from J, with 6 bases between. The CDR3 contains 11 residues. Germline CDR1 reads GTSNPN; CDR2 reads SVGIG (reference sequence). CDR3 in amino acids: CAWTEDTEAFF. CDR3 bases: TGTGCCTGGACAGAGGACACTGAAGCTTTCTTT.

The chain recombines TRBV7-9 with TRBJ2-1; D perhaps matches TRBD2 (5 bases). The J call may be wrong; the DNA end is better matched by TRBJ2-5. Germline V lookup: CDR1 SEHNR, CDR2 FQNEAQ (reference sequence). This CDR3 has 15 amino acids. The chain's CDR3 is CASSLVPGRGETQYF. The CDR3 DNA reads as TGTGCCAGCAGCTTAGTTCCAGGCAGAGGGGAGACCCAGTACTTC.

This clonotype occurred many times. This chain joins TRBV5-5 and TRBJ1-1; 7 bases line up with TRBD1. Germline CDR1 and CDR2: SGHKS and YYEKEE (reference sequence). The CDR3 sequence is 13 residues long. The V and J ends lost 0 bases and 5 bases, in that order; junction bases with no gene match: 1. CDR3 sequence: CASSLADRTEAFF. For the CDR3, the DNA is TGTGCCAGCAGCTTGGCGGACAGGACTGAAGCTTTCTTT.